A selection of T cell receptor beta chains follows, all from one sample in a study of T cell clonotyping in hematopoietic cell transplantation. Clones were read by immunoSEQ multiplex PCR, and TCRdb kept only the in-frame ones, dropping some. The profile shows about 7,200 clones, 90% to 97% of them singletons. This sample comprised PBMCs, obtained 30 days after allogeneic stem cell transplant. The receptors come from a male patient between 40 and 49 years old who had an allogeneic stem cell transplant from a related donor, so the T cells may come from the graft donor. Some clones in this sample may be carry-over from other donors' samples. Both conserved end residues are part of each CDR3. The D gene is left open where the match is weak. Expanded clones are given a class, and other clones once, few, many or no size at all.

CDR3 protein: CASSLGGFQPQHF; CDR3 DNA: TGTGCCAGCAGCTTAGGGGGGTTTCAGCCCCAGCATTTT; J gene: TRBJ1-5; clone size: NA; D gene: NA; V gene: TRBV7-6
CDR3 protein: CASSIRDRVYEQYF; CDR3 DNA: TGTGCCAGTAGTATAAGGGACAGAGTCTACGAGCAGTACTTC; J gene: TRBJ2-7; clone size: NA; D gene: TRBD1; V gene: TRBV19
CDR3 protein: CASSLLGTGFNYGYTF; CDR3 DNA: TGTGCCAGCAGTTTACTTGGGACAGGCTTTAACTATGGCTACACCTTC; J gene: TRBJ1-2; clone size: NA; D gene: TRBD1; V gene: TRBV27
CDR3 protein: CASSLWRSSYEQYF; CDR3 DNA: TGTGCCAGCAGTTTATGGAGGAGCTCCTACGAGCAGTACTTC; J gene: TRBJ2-7; clone size: NA; D gene: NA; V gene: TRBV27
CDR3 protein: CATGRLNEQFF; CDR3 DNA: TGTGCCACCGGACGCCTCAATGAGCAGTTCTTC; J gene: TRBJ2-1; clone size: NA; D gene: NA; V gene: TRBV7-8
CDR3 protein: CSVDTGSSYEQYF; CDR3 DNA: TGCAGCGTTGATACGGGGAGCTCCTACGAGCAGTACTTC; J gene: TRBJ2-7; clone size: NA; D gene: NA; V gene: TRBV29-1
CDR3 protein: CASSSPGNEQFF; CDR3 DNA: TGTGCCAGCAGTTCCCCGGGCAATGAGCAGTTCTTC; J gene: TRBJ2-1; clone size: NA; D gene: NA; V gene: TRBV6-5
CDR3 protein: CASSPGLLRTTKPGNQPQHF; CDR3 DNA: TGCGCCAGCAGCCCAGGACTTCTCCGGACAACGAAGCCCGGCAATCAGCCCCAGCATTTT; J gene: TRBJ1-5; clone size: NA; D gene: NA; V gene: TRBV4-1
CDR3 protein: CASSEARTGGIHTQYF; CDR3 DNA: TGCGCCAGCAGTGAAGCGAGGACAGGGGGTATACATACGCAGTATTTT; J gene: TRBJ2-3; clone size: NA; D gene: TRBD1; V gene: TRBV10-1
CDR3 protein: CAVRGYRNTIYF; CDR3 DNA: TGTGCCGTCAGGGGGTATCGAAACACCATATATTTT; J gene: TRBJ1-3; clone size: NA; D gene: TRBD1; V gene: TRBV7-9
CDR3 protein: CASSLSIARYEQYF; CDR3 DNA: TGTGCCAGCAGTTTATCCATTGCGCGATACGAGCAGTACTTC; J gene: TRBJ2-7; clone size: NA; D gene: NA; V gene: TRBV27
CDR3 protein: CASSKKSLLLRDGYTF; CDR3 DNA: TGTGCCAGCAGTAAGAAAAGTCTCTTGCTCCGGGATGGCTACACCTTC; J gene: TRBJ1-2; clone size: NA; D gene: NA; V gene: TRBV5-4
CDR3 protein: CAISESIPGQGSYEQYF; CDR3 DNA: TGTGCCATCAGTGAGTCGATACCGGGACAGGGCTCCTACGAGCAGTACTTC; J gene: TRBJ2-7; clone size: NA; D gene: TRBD1; V gene: TRBV10-3
CDR3 protein: CASSIEALNTEAFF; CDR3 DNA: TGTGCCAGCAGTATAGAGGCGTTGAACACTGAAGCTTTCTTT; J gene: TRBJ1-1; clone size: NA; D gene: NA; V gene: TRBV2
CDR3 protein: CATKASTGIYEQYF; CDR3 DNA: TGTGCCACCAAAGCCTCGACTGGGATCTACGAGCAGTACTTC; J gene: TRBJ2-7; clone size: NA; D gene: NA; V gene: TRBV6-5
CDR3 protein: CASSSRGQPSGNTIYF; CDR3 DNA: TGTGCCAGCAGCTCACGGGGACAGCCCTCTGGAAACACCATATATTTT; J gene: TRBJ1-3; clone size: NA; D gene: TRBD1; V gene: TRBV7-9
CDR3 protein: CASSSQGIIYNSPLHF; CDR3 DNA: TGTGCCAGCAGCTCTCAAGGGATCATCTATAATTCACCCCTCCACTTT; J gene: TRBJ1-6; clone size: NA; D gene: NA; V gene: TRBV28
CDR3 protein: CASSLGWGMNTGELFF; CDR3 DNA: TGCGCCAGCAGCTTGGGATGGGGGATGAACACCGGGGAGCTGTTTTTT; J gene: TRBJ2-2; clone size: NA; D gene: NA; V gene: TRBV5-1
CDR3 protein: CATSATGTIYQPQHF; CDR3 DNA: TGTGCCACCTCAGCCACCGGGACAATCTATCAGCCCCAGCATTTT; J gene: TRBJ1-5; clone size: NA; D gene: NA; V gene: TRBV6-5
CDR3 protein: CASSSPQAPARSGNTIYF; CDR3 DNA: TGTGCCAGCAGTTCCCCTCAAGCCCCGGCCCGCTCTGGAAACACCATATATTTT; J gene: TRBJ1-3; clone size: NA; D gene: NA; V gene: TRBV28
CDR3 protein: CASKPAGERNTEAFF; CDR3 DNA: TGTGCCAGCAAACCCGCGGGGGAAAGGAACACTGAAGCTTTCTTT; J gene: TRBJ1-1; clone size: NA; D gene: NA; V gene: TRBV6-5
CDR3 protein: CASTLPSGGPTDTQYF; CDR3 DNA: TGTGCCAGCACTCTCCCTAGCGGGGGGCCCACAGATACGCAGTATTTT; J gene: TRBJ2-3; clone size: NA; D gene: TRBD2; V gene: TRBV2
CDR3 protein: CATARGYQETQYF; CDR3 DNA: TGTGCCACTGCTAGGGGGTACCAAGAGACCCAGTACTTC; J gene: TRBJ2-5; clone size: once; D gene: NA; V gene: TRBV19
CDR3 protein: CASKGGGFISNQPQHF; CDR3 DNA: TGTGCCAGCAAGGGGGGGGGCTTTATAAGCAATCAGCCCCAGCATTTT; J gene: TRBJ1-5; clone size: NA; D gene: NA; V gene: TRBV28
CDR3 protein: CASSLGQGAFSGSPLHF; CDR3 DNA: TGTGCCAGCAGTCTAGGACAGGGGGCTTTTTCGGGTTCACCCCTCCACTTT; J gene: TRBJ1-6; clone size: once; D gene: TRBD1; V gene: TRBV27
CDR3 protein: CASSLSGGYEQYF; CDR3 DNA: TGTGCCAGCAGCCTAAGTGGTGGCTACGAGCAGTACTTC; J gene: TRBJ2-7; clone size: NA; D gene: NA; V gene: TRBV4-2
CDR3 protein: CASSQGLRKAGELFF; CDR3 DNA: TGTGCCAGCAGCCAGGGCCTCCGAAAGGCCGGGGAGCTGTTTTTT; J gene: TRBJ2-2; clone size: few; D gene: NA; V gene: TRBV13
CDR3 protein: CASSESGDYGYTF; CDR3 DNA: TGTGCCAGCAGTGAGTCTGGGGACTATGGCTACACCTTC; J gene: TRBJ1-2; clone size: NA; D gene: NA; V gene: TRBV6-1
CDR3 protein: CASSSGSNTEAFF; CDR3 DNA: TGTGCCAGCAGTTCGGGCAGCAACACTGAAGCTTTCTTT; J gene: TRBJ1-1; clone size: NA; D gene: NA; V gene: TRBV27
CDR3 protein: CASSRLTVNTEAFF; CDR3 DNA: TGTGCCAGCAGCCGCCTTACGGTGAACACTGAAGCTTTCTTT; J gene: TRBJ1-1; clone size: NA; D gene: NA; V gene: TRBV7-6
CDR3 protein: CASTRGQGSSYEQYF; CDR3 DNA: TGTGCCAGCACTAGGGGACAGGGGAGCTCCTACGAGCAGTACTTC; J gene: TRBJ2-7; clone size: NA; D gene: TRBD1; V gene: TRBV6-5
CDR3 protein: CASNPGRVRYNEQFF; CDR3 DNA: TGTGCCAGCAACCCCGGACGCGTCCGATACAATGAGCAGTTCTTC; J gene: TRBJ2-1; clone size: NA; D gene: NA; V gene: TRBV7-8
CDR3 protein: CATTFTLNTEAFF; CDR3 DNA: TGTGCCACCACATTTACCCTGAACACTGAAGCTTTCTTT; J gene: TRBJ1-1; clone size: NA; D gene: NA; V gene: TRBV19
CDR3 protein: CAISESGREDNQPQHF; CDR3 DNA: TGTGCCATCAGTGAGTCCGGCAGGGAGGACAATCAGCCCCAGCATTTT; J gene: TRBJ1-5; clone size: NA; D gene: NA; V gene: TRBV10-3
CDR3 protein: CASSEALTNRPQHF; CDR3 DNA: TGTGCCAGCAGTGAAGCATTGACTAACAGGCCCCAGCATTTT; J gene: TRBJ1-5; clone size: NA; D gene: NA; V gene: TRBV2
CDR3 protein: CASRLGANYGYTF; CDR3 DNA: TGTGCCAGCAGATTAGGTGCTAACTATGGCTACACCTTC; J gene: TRBJ1-2; clone size: NA; D gene: NA; V gene: TRBV6-5
CDR3 protein: CASSQVMGAEGNTIYF; CDR3 DNA: TGTGCCAGCAGCCAAGTTATGGGGGCGGAGGGAAACACCATATATTTT; J gene: TRBJ1-3; clone size: NA; D gene: NA; V gene: TRBV4-2
CDR3 protein: CASSLRRNVKPPLSVRKNQPQHF; CDR3 DNA: TGCGCCAGCAGCTTGAGGCGGAACGTAAAGCCCCCTTTATCGGTTAGAAAAAATCAGCCCCAGCATTTT; J gene: TRBJ1-5; clone size: NA; D gene: NA; V gene: TRBV5-1
CDR3 protein: CASSQEEGQMNEKLFF; CDR3 DNA: TGTGCCAGCAGCCAAGAAGAGGGACAGATGAATGAAAAACTGTTTTTT; J gene: TRBJ1-4; clone size: NA; D gene: TRBD1; V gene: TRBV14
CDR3 protein: CASSEFVAYGYTF; CDR3 DNA: TGTGCCAGCAGTGAATTTGTGGCCTATGGCTACACCTTC; J gene: TRBJ1-2; clone size: NA; D gene: NA; V gene: TRBV6-1
CDR3 protein: CASSKGSGTTKNIQYF; CDR3 DNA: TGTGCCAGCAGCAAAGGGTCCGGGACCACCAAAAACATTCAGTACTTC; J gene: TRBJ2-4; clone size: once; D gene: NA; V gene: TRBV21-1
CDR3 protein: CASSRMRLAGGPISAETQYF; CDR3 DNA: TGTGCCAGCAGCCGGATGAGACTAGCGGGGGGCCCGATATCGGCCGAGACCCAGTACTTC; J gene: TRBJ2-5; clone size: NA; D gene: TRBD2; V gene: TRBV5-4